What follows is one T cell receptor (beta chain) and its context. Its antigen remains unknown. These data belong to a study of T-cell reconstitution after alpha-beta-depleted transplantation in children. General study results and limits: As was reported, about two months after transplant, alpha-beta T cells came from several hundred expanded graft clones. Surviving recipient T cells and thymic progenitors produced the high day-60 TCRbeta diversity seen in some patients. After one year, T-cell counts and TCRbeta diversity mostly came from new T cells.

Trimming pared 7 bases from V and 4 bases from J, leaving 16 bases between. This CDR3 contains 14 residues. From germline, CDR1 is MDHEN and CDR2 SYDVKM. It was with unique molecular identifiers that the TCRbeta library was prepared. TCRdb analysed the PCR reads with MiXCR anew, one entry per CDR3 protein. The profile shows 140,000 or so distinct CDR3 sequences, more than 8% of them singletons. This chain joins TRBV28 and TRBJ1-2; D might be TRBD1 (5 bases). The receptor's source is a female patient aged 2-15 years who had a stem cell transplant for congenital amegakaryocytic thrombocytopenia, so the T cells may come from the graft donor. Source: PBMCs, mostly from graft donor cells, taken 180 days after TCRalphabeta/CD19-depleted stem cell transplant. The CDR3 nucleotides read TGTGCCAGCACCCGGGACTTCGGGGGCTATGGCTACACCTTC. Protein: CASTRDFGGYGYTF.